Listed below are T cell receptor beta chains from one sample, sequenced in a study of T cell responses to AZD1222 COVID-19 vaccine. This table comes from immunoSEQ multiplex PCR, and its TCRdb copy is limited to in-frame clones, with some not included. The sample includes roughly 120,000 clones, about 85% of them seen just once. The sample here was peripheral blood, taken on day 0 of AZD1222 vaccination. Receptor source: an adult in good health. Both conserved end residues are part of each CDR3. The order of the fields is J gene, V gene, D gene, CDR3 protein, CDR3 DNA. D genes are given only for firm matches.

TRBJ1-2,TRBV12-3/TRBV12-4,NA,CASSFLHGYTF,TGTGCCAGCAGTTTTCTCCATGGCTACACCTTC
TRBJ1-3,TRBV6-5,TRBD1,CASSYSQGAGNTIYF,TGTGCCAGCAGTTACTCTCAGGGGGCTGGAAACACCATATATTTT
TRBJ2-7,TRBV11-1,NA,CASSRDHQGYEQYF,TGTGCCAGCAGCCGGGATCACCAGGGCTACGAGCAGTACTTC
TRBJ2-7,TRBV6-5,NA,CASSTGTREQYF,TGTGCCAGCAGTACGGGTACTCGGGAGCAGTACTTC
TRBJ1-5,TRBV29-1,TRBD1,CSVSTGGINQPQHF,TGCAGCGTCTCGACAGGGGGCATCAATCAGCCCCAGCATTTT
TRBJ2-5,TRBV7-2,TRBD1,CASRTGGQETQYF,TGTGCCAGCAGGACAGGGGGACAAGAGACCCAGTACTTC
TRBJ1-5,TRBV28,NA,CASSPLGGNQPQHF,TGTGCCAGCAGTCCCTTGGGGGGCAATCAGCCCCAGCATTTT
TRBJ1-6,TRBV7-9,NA,CASSLVSGPTSPLHF,TGTGCCAGCAGCTTAGTGTCGGGGCCCACATCACCCCTCCACTTT
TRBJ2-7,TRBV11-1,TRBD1,CASSRTAGGFYEQYF,TGTGCCAGCAGCCGCACGGCAGGGGGCTTCTACGAGCAGTACTTC
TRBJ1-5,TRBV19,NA,CASSITGGRQPQHF,TGTGCCAGTAGTATTACAGGTGGCAGGCAGCCCCAGCATTTT
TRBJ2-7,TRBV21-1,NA,CASSAQLDRTSPYEQYF,TGTGCCAGCAGCGCGCAATTGGACAGGACCTCACCCTACGAGCAGTACTTC
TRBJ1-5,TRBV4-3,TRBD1,CASSQDSVAGGNNQPQHF,TGCGCCAGCAGCCAAGACTCGGTCGCAGGGGGAAACAATCAGCCCCAGCATTTT
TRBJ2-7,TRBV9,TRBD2,CTSSVGASGSGSSSYEQYF,TGTACCAGCAGCGTAGGAGCTTCGGGGAGCGGGAGTAGCTCCTACGAGCAGTACTTC
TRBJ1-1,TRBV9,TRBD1,CASSPRTGAEAFF,TGTGCCAGCAGCCCCCGAACAGGGGCCGAAGCTTTCTTT
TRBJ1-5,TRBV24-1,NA,CATSDSRVGNQPQHF,TGTGCCACCAGTGACTCCAGGGTTGGCAATCAGCCCCAGCATTTT
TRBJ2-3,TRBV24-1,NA,CATSDFRDNTDTQYF,TGTGCCACCAGTGATTTCCGGGACAACACAGATACGCAGTATTTT